The 10 T cell receptor beta chains below all came from one sample that was sequenced in a study of CD8 T cells in Susac syndrome. RNA in amounts of roughly 0.45 to 1 ug was reverse transcribed with random hexamers. TCRdb re-called the immunoSEQ multiplex PCR reads through MiXCR, storing one row per CDR3 protein. Of roughly 190,000 distinct CDR3 sequences in the sample, 90% to 95% were seen once. The sequencing input was CD4+ T cells from PBMCs. Receptors originate from a human donor with Susac syndrome.

The V and J genes are TRBV15 and TRBJ2-3; 9 bases are shared with TRBD2. CDR3 length: 16 residues. The trim removed 0 bases at V and 2 bases at J, leaving 3 bases unmatched. Germline V gene sequence: CDR1 LNHNV, CDR2 YYDKDF (reference sequence). CDR3 in amino acids: CATSRDAGGNTDTQYF. DNA of the CDR3: TGTGCCACCAGCAGAGATGCGGGAGGGAACACAGATACGCAGTATTTT.

The rearrangement links TRBV11-2 to TRBJ2-7; D is undetermined. The germline gives CDR1 SGHAT, CDR2 FQNNGV. The V gene lost 1 base and the J gene lost 4 bases, with 5 bases spanning the gap. This CDR3 contains 12 residues. For the CDR3, the DNA is TGTGCCAGCAGCTTAGGGGTTTACGAGCAGTACTTC. Translated, it gives CASSLGVYEQYF.

The rearrangement links TRBV5-1 to TRBJ2-1, with 7 bases that match TRBD2. Germline V gives CDR1 SGHRS, CDR2 YFSETQ. The V segment lost 0 bases and the J segment 5 bases; nucleotides outside the gene matches: 8. The length of the CDR3 is 16 residues. CDR3 loop: CASSLDGTMLDNEQFF. In nucleotides, the CDR3 is TGCGCCAGCAGCTTGGACGGGACTATGTTGGACAATGAGCAGTTCTTC.

This chain links TRBV20-1 with TRBJ1-3; TRBD1 is a possible D gene (6 bases). The CDR3 extends over 15 amino acids. Between the trimmed V and J ends, which lost 5 bases and 0 bases, there was a span of 14 bases. CDR1 is DFQATT, CDR2 SNEGSKA, per germline (reference sequence). In DNA form, the CDR3 reads TGCAGTGCTGGGGGCAGGCCCAACTCTGGAAACACCATATATTTT. Translation: CSAGGRPNSGNTIYF.

In its sample, this clonotype was seen a few times. The chain carries TRBV30 and TRBJ1-2; weak D call: TRBD1 (5 bases). Germline V lookup: CDR1 GTSNPN, CDR2 SVGIG (reference sequence). This CDR3 has 10 amino acids. With 5 bases removed from V and 8 bases from J, the gap between germline ends came to 9 bases. CDR3 sequence: CAWYHRGYTF. CDR3 DNA sequence: TGTGCCTGGTACCACAGGGGCTACACCTTC.

The rearrangement uses TRBV12-3 or TRBV12-4 and TRBJ2-7; 12 bases match TRBD1. The CDR3 has 18 amino acids. V lost 4 bases and J lost 7; bases outside the gene matches: 17. The CDR3 is CASSSIYSGTGGIQEQYF. The CDR3 coding sequence is TGTGCCAGCAGTTCCATTTATTCCGGGACAGGGGGCATTCAAGAGCAGTACTTC.

There are a few counts of this clonotype. This sequence joins TRBV3-1 and TRBJ1-6, with 9 bases fitting TRBD1. Per germline, CDR1 LGHDT and CDR2 YNNKEL (reference sequence). This CDR3 has 14 residues. Trimming cost V 4 bases and J 8 bases; bases outside gene matches: 3. The chain's CDR3 is CASSPGTGYSPLHF. DNA for the CDR3: TGTGCCAGCAGCCCCGGGACAGGGTATTCACCCCTCCACTTT. Based on the CDR3 plus reference TRBV3-1 and TRBJ1-6, the full variable domain is DTAVSQTPKYLVTQMGNDKSIKCEQNLGHDTMYWYKQDSKKFLKIMFSYNNKELIINETVPNRFSPKSPDKAHLNLHINSLELGDSAVYFCASSPGTGYSPLHFGNGTRLTVT.

This chain links TRBV28 with TRBJ2-1; TRBD2 agrees at 9 bases. Looked up from germline, CDR1 is MDHEN and CDR2 is SYDVKM. The V gene end was trimmed by 7 bases and the J gene end by 4 bases; junction bases not matched to a gene: 5. The CDR3 spans 14 residues. CDR3 sequence: CASMMTSGYNEQFF. CDR3 bases: TGTGCCAGCATGATGACTAGCGGTTACAATGAGCAGTTCTTC.

The CDR3 region has the DNA TGCGCCAGCAGCTTGGCGTCAGGCGATGGAAACACCATATATTTT. It yields the protein CASSLASGDGNTIYF. The chain uses TRBV5-1 and TRBJ1-3; D unresolved. The germline gives CDR1 SGHRS, CDR2 YFSETQ. This CDR3 is 15 amino acids long. The V end was cut by 0 bases, the J end by 3 bases, with 10 bases between.

The chain links TRBV27 to TRBJ2-2, with D possibly being TRBD1 or TRBD2 (5 bases each). The germline CDR1 and CDR2 sequences are MNHEY and SMNVEV (reference sequence). V was clipped by 2 bases and J by 2 bases, with 12 bases between them. The CDR3 is 16 amino acids. CDR3 in DNA: TGTGCCAGCAGTTTAAGTTCCGGGGCCAACACCGGGGAGCTGTTTTTT. This translates into CASSLSSGANTGELFF.